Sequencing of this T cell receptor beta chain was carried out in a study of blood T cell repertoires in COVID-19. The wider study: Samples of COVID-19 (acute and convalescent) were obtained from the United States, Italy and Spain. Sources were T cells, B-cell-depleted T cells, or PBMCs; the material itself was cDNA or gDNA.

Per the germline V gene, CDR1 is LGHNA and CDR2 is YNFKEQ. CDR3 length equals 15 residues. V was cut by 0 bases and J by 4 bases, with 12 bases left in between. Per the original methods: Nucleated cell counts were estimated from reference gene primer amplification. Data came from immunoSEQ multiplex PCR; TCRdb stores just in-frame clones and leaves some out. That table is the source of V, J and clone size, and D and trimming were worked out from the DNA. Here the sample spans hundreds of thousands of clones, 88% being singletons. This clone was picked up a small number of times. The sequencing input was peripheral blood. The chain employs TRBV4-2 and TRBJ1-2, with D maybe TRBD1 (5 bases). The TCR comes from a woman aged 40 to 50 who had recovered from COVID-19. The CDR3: CASSQEGRSSYGYTF. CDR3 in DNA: TGTGCCAGCAGCCAAGAGGGGCGGTCTTCCTATGGCTACACCTTC.